This T cell receptor beta chain is from a study of cytomegalovirus exposure and HLA in healthy donors. General observations from the study: Relative to the approximately 670-donor mean, N-insertions were reportedly fewer in an Asian-associated ancestry cluster in a later analysis. The study found most TCR sequences rare, yet found some public TCRs in many donors. Later on, an analysis showed TCR association rates differing by HLA locus, with DRB1 the most and HLA-C the fewest. Sequencing likely generated an artifact that appeared as a cluster of highly shared sequence variants.

As regards this clone: Antigen specificity is unknown.

It was with 60 Vbeta and 13 Jbeta primers that the PCR ran. Clones were sequenced by immunoSEQ multiplex PCR, and TCRdb holds only the in-frame ones, with some missing. Here the sample spans 150,000 to 200,000 clones, approximately 84% being singletons. This CDR3 spans 14 amino acids. Germline V gene sequence: CDR1 LNHDA, CDR2 SQIVND (reference sequence). Trimming removed 6 bases from V and 0 bases from J; junction bases left unmatched: 5. The chain combines TRBV19 with TRBJ2-7, with TRBD1 matching 7 bases. The sequence was collected from a girl between 10 and 17 years old in good health and CMV-seropositive. The specimen sequenced was PBMCs. In DNA form, the CDR3 reads TGTGCCAGTAGCGGGACAGAAAACTCCTACGAGCAGTACTTC. Translation: CASSGTENSYEQYF.